This T cell receptor beta chain is from a study of blood T cells in healthy people across ages. On the study more broadly: T cells yielded about one barcoded beta molecule per two cells through template switching.

Overall study results and limits: Roughly linearly, TCR beta diversity per million T cells fell as age increased.

A few counts support this clonotype. The antigen is not known. A second PCR, run for about 7 to 12 cycles, used a sample-barcoded 5' primer plus a J-beta primer mix. TCRdb reprocessed the 5' RACE reads via MiXCR and lists one record per CDR3 protein. The data show 1.5 million to 2 million distinct CDR3 sequences, with 28% seen just once and 7.7% held by the top ten. Germline V gene sequence: CDR1 ENHRY, CDR2 SYGVKD. The CDR3 length is 13 residues. With V trimmed by 10 bases and J by 2 bases, 5 bases remained unmatched. The source material was blood. This chain connects TRBV10-3 to TRBJ2-3; TRBD1 matches at 8 bases. The origin of this receptor is a woman in her thirties in good health. This CDR3 reads CANQGQDTDTQYF. The CDR3 bases are TGTGCCAACCAGGGACAGGACACAGATACGCAGTATTTT.